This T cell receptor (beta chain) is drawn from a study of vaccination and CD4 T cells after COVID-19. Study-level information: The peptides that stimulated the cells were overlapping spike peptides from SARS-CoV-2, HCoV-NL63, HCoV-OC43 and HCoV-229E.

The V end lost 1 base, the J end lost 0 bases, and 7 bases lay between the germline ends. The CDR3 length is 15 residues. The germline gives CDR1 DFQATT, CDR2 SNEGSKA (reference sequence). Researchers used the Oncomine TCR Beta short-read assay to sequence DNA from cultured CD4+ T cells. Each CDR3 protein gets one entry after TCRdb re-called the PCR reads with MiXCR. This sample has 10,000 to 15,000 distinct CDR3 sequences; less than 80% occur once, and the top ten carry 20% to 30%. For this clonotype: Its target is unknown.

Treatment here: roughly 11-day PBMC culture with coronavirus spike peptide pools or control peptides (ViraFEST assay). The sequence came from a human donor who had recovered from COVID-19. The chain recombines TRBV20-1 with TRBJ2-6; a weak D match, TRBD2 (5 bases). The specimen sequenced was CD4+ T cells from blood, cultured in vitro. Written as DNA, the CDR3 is TGCAGTGCTAGAGCCCGGGACTCTGGGGCCAACGTCCTGACTTTC. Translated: CSARARDSGANVLTF.